This TCR beta chain originates from a study of beta chain features in type 1 diabetes. Overall study: Comparable age, gender and cell yields were observed in patients relative to healthy donors.

Worth noting for this clone: Its specificity is unknown.

Sequenced material consisted of expressed TCRB transcripts (all of the isolated RNA was reverse transcribed). Clones were sequenced by immunoSEQ multiplex PCR, and TCRdb holds only the in-frame ones, with some missing. The sample carries hundreds of thousands of clones, 13% recorded once. The CDR3 runs 16 residues. CDR1 is SGHRS, CDR2 YFSETQ, per germline. V shed 3 bases, J shed 9 bases, and the junction held 15 bases outside the gene matches. Broader study findings: When Type 1 diabetes patients were examined, their TCRB CDR3s proved moderately but significantly shorter in all four CD4+ subsets.

Source material: naive CD4+ T cells from blood. The V call is TRBV5-1, the J call TRBJ2-5; 9 bases agree with TRBD2. The origin of this receptor is a man younger than 35 with type 1 diabetes. The CDR3 spells CASSWNQRGAAVAQYF. CDR3 DNA: TGCGCCAGCAGCTGGAACCAGCGGGGGGCCGCCGTGGCCCAGTACTTC.